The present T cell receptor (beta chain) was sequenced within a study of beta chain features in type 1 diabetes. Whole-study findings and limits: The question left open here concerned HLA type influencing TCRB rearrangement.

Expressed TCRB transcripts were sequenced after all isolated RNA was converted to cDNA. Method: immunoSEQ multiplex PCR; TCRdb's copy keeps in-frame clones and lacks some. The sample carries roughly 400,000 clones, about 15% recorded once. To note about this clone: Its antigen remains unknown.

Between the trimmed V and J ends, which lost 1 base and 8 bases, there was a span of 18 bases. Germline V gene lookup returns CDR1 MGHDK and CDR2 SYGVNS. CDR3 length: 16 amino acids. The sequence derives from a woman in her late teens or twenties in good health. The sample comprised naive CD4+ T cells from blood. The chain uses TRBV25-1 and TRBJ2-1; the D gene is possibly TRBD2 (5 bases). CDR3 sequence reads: CASSELEKIYGDEQFF. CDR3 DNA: TGTGCCAGCAGTGAATTGGAGAAAATCTACGGGGATGAGCAGTTCTTC.